This is a list of T cell receptor beta chains from one sample in a study of regulatory T cells in long-lasting Graves disease. TCRdb re-analysed the multiplex PCR reads in MiXCR, keeping a single row per CDR3 protein. The data contain around 250,000 distinct CDR3 sequences, approximately 20% of them seen just once; the ten biggest clones take up around 15%. This sample also appeared in a second study, on T cells in Graves' hyperthyroidism and ophthalmopathy.

Source: peripheral blood mononuclear cells (PBMCs), taken at new diagnosis, from a patient treated with antithyroid drugs. Receptors were obtained from a woman in her 30s with Graves disease. Each CDR3 is given with its conserved first and last residue. The order of the fields is J gene, clone size, CDR3 length, D gene, V gene, CDR3 DNA, CDR3 protein. A D gene is named only where the DNA matches it firmly. Rows may omit the clone size; those that give it use once, few, many or a size class.

>TRBJ2-7|many|13|-|TRBV10-3
TGTGCCATCAGGACGACAGCCACCTACGAGCAGTACTTC
CAIRTTATYEQYF
>TRBJ2-7|many|14|-|TRBV3-1
TGTGCCAGCAGCCAATTCCCCGACTCCTACGAGCAGTACTTC
CASSQFPDSYEQYF
>TRBJ1-1|many|13|-|TRBV20-1
TGCAGTGCTAGAGGGACGCACGGGACTGAAGCTTTCTTT
CSARGTHGTEAFF
>TRBJ1-1|many|13|-|TRBV5-1
TGTGCCAGCAGCTTGGCCAATACAGGTGAAGCTTTCTTT
CASSLANTGEAFF
>TRBJ1-4|many|13|TRBD1|TRBV7-9
TGTGCCAGCCAACGGACAGGGAGTGAAAAACTGTTTTTT
CASQRTGSEKLFF
>TRBJ2-7|few|19|-|TRBV20-1
TGCAGTACCAACGGGGCCCAGGGGGCGTCCGGGACTAGCCGCTACGAGCAGTACTTC
CSTNGAQGASGTSRYEQYF
>TRBJ1-3|many|16|-|TRBV7-2
TGTGCCAGCAGCTTAAGACAGACAGCCTCTGGAAACACCATATATTTT
CASSLRQTASGNTIYF
>TRBJ1-2|many|16|TRBD1|TRBV6-1
TGTGCCAGCAGTGAAAGGGCTAGGGATACAGGGGAGGCATACACCTTC
CASSERARDTGEAYTF
>TRBJ2-7|many|16|TRBD1|TRBV5-1
TGCGCCAGCAGCCTAGACAGGGTGGGGACCCACTACGAGCAGTACTTC
CASSLDRVGTHYEQYF
>TRBJ1-2|many|13|-|TRBV2
TGTGCCAGCAGACCGGACATGAACTATGGCTACACCTTC
CASRPDMNYGYTF
>TRBJ2-5|many|12|-|TRBV3-1
TGTGCCAGCAGCCGGGGGGCTGAGACCCAGTACTTC
CASSRGAETQYF
>TRBJ2-4|many|15|-|TRBV10-3
TGTGCCATCAGTGAGGGCTACCTAGCCAAAAACATTCAGTACTTC
CAISEGYLAKNIQYF
>TRBJ1-1|-|15|TRBD1|TRBV6-2/TRBV6-3
TGTGCCAGCAGTTTCCCCAGGGGGCAAGTGACTGAAGCTTTCTTT
CASSFPRGQVTEAFF
>TRBJ2-1|many|14|TRBD2|TRBV24-1
TGTGCCACCAGTGATAGGACTAGCGGCAATGAGCAGTTCTTC
CATSDRTSGNEQFF
>TRBJ2-5|many|15|-|TRBV7-2
TGTGCCAGCAGCTTATGGGGCTCATTCCCAGAGACCCAGTACTTC
CASSLWGSFPETQYF
>TRBJ1-1|many|15|-|TRBV14
TGTGCCAGCAGCTCTCGACAGCCGATAGACACTGAAGCTTTCTTT
CASSSRQPIDTEAFF
>TRBJ1-3|-|18|-|TRBV5-5
TGTGCCAGCAGCTCTCCGAGGGCGGGGGTAGAAACTGGAAACACCATATATTTT
CASSSPRAGVETGNTIYF
>TRBJ2-7|many|14|-|TRBV5-1
TGCGCCAGCAGCTTGGACTCCGGTTCCTACGAGCAGTACTTC
CASSLDSGSYEQYF
>TRBJ2-6|many|15|TRBD1|TRBV7-9
TGTGCCAGCAGCGTGACAGGGCCTGGGGCCAACGTCCTGACTTTC
CASSVTGPGANVLTF
>TRBJ2-7|many|11|-|TRBV2
TGTGCCAGCATGAGGGACTACGAGCAGTACTTC
CASMRDYEQYF
>TRBJ2-1|many|13|-|TRBV9
TGTGCCAGCAGCGTTCGACTCCACAATGAGCAGTTCTTC
CASSVRLHNEQFF
>TRBJ1-2|many|13|-|TRBV7-9
TGTGCCAGCAGCTTATCCGGGGTCTATGGCTACACCTTC
CASSLSGVYGYTF
>TRBJ2-7|many|14|-|TRBV20-1
TGCAGTGCCCCCCAACAGGGTGGACTTGACGAGCAGTACTTC
CSAPQQGGLDEQYF
>TRBJ2-7|many|15|-|TRBV18
TGTGCCAGCTCACATGCTATGGGGCAGATCGACGAGCAGTACTTC
CASSHAMGQIDEQYF
>TRBJ2-3|many|11|-|TRBV20-1
TGCAGTGCTAGAGATGGCGATACGCAGTATTTT
CSARDGDTQYF
>TRBJ1-4|-|16|-|TRBV30
TGTGCCTGGAGTTCGACAGGTCGTGCAACTAATGAAAAACTGTTTTTT
CAWSSTGRATNEKLFF
>TRBJ1-1|-|13|-|TRBV6-2/TRBV6-3
TGTGCCAGCGTCTTTGTGGGGGGCACTGAAGCTTTCTTT
CASVFVGGTEAFF
>TRBJ2-3|many|12|-|TRBV7-3
TGTGCCAGCAGCGTAACGGGAGATACGCAGTATTTT
CASSVTGDTQYF
>TRBJ1-2|-|16|-|TRBV5-6
TGTGCCAGCAGCATTCAACAGGGCAGCGCTGGCTATGGCTACACCTTC
CASSIQQGSAGYGYTF
>TRBJ1-4|few|17|TRBD1|TRBV9
TGTGCCAGCAGCGTTGGGACAGGGTCGGGTGTATCTGAAAAACTGTTTTTT
CASSVGTGSGVSEKLFF
>TRBJ2-1|few|16|TRBD2|TRBV6-1
TGTGCCAGCAATAAACTAGCGGGGGGCCTTGAAAATGAGCAGTTCTTC
CASNKLAGGLENEQFF
>TRBJ2-7|many|14|-|TRBV14
TGTGCCAGCAGCCAAGTGGGCAGGGACGACGAGCAGTACTTC
CASSQVGRDDEQYF
>TRBJ2-7|many|15|TRBD1|TRBV18
TGTGCCAGCTCACCACGCCCGGACAGGGCCTACGAGCAGTACTTC
CASSPRPDRAYEQYF
>TRBJ2-7|-|17|TRBD1|TRBV7-9
TGTGCCAGCACCAAACCGGGACAGGGGCGGAGCGGCTACGAGCAGTACTTC
CASTKPGQGRSGYEQYF
>TRBJ2-7|many|15|-|TRBV20-1
TGCAGTGCTTCCCTCTCAGAAGTACACAACTACGAGCAGTACTTC
CSASLSEVHNYEQYF
>TRBJ1-4|few|11|-|TRBV10-2
TGCGCCAGCAGTGAGACAGAGAAACTGTTTTTT
CASSETEKLFF
>TRBJ2-7|-|13|TRBD1|TRBV20-1
TGCAGTTCGACCGGGACAGGGGGCTACGAGCAGTACTTC
CSSTGTGGYEQYF
>TRBJ1-4|many|16|TRBD1|TRBV6-1
TGTGCCACCACCCTCGCCTGGGACAGGGGGAATGAAAAACTGTTTTTT
CATTLAWDRGNEKLFF
>TRBJ2-3|many|14|-|TRBV2
TGTGCCAGCAGTGGACGTTTGGACACAGATACGCAGTATTTT
CASSGRLDTDTQYF
>TRBJ1-1|many|14|TRBD1|TRBV5-1
TGCGCCAGCAGCTTGGAGGGACAGGGTACTGAAGCTTTCTTT
CASSLEGQGTEAFF
>TRBJ2-7|many|14|-|TRBV18
TGTGCCAGCTCACCTACCTCATACTCCTACGAGCAGTACTTC
CASSPTSYSYEQYF
>TRBJ2-1|many|14|TRBD2|TRBV20-1
TGCAGTGCTAGAGTTACTAGCGTTCTGAATGAGCAGTTCTTC
CSARVTSVLNEQFF
>TRBJ2-7|many|13|-|TRBV6-2/TRBV6-3
TGTGCCAGCACCCTTCGACAGGCCTACGAGCAGTACTTC
CASTLRQAYEQYF
>TRBJ2-1|many|13|-|TRBV7-9
TGTGCCGGTCAGGGTGGGGTGGACAATGAGCAGTTCTTC
CAGQGGVDNEQFF
>TRBJ1-6|many|15|-|TRBV7-2
TGTGCCAGCAGCCTTGATGACGAAGGGAATTCACCCCTCCACTTT
CASSLDDEGNSPLHF
>TRBJ2-1|many|15|TRBD1|TRBV3-1
TGTGCCAGCAGCCTAACAGGGGACTCCTACAATGAGCAGTTCTTC
CASSLTGDSYNEQFF
>TRBJ1-4|-|15|-|TRBV29-1
TGCAGCGTCGGAAACAGGACAGAATACAATGAAAAACTGTTTTTT
CSVGNRTEYNEKLFF
>TRBJ1-6|many|16|-|TRBV7-2
TGTGCCAGCAGCTTACTTGGACGCACCCTGGTTTCACCCCTCCACTTT
CASSLLGRTLVSPLHF
>TRBJ1-1|many|12|-|TRBV6-1
TGTGCCAGCGGTGAGGGGAACACTGAAGCTTTCTTT
CASGEGNTEAFF
>TRBJ2-5|many|14|TRBD2|TRBV6-1
TGTGCCAGCAGGGACGGTTCGCGGGGGAAAGCCCAGTACTTC
CASRDGSRGKAQYF
>TRBJ1-4|many|19|TRBD1|TRBV4-1
TGCGCCAGCAGCCAAGACATACCAGGACAGGGGTGGACTAATGAAAAACTGTTTTTT
CASSQDIPGQGWTNEKLFF
>TRBJ1-2|-|13|-|TRBV6-2/TRBV6-3
TGTGCCAGCACCCCCGGGTGGGGCTATGGCTACACCTTC
CASTPGWGYGYTF
>TRBJ1-1|many|15|TRBD1|TRBV3-1
TGTGCCAGCAGCCAAGGCGGGACAGGAAACACTGAAGCTTTCTTT
CASSQGGTGNTEAFF
>TRBJ1-1|many|13|-|TRBV5-1
TGCGCCAGGGACATCCACATGAACACTGAAGCTTTCTTT
CARDIHMNTEAFF
>TRBJ2-7|many|13|TRBD1|TRBV7-2
TGTGCCAGCAGATCCGGGACAGGGTACGAGCAGTACTTC
CASRSGTGYEQYF
>TRBJ2-3|many|16|TRBD2|TRBV24-1
TGTGCCACCAGTGAGGCCGGGACTAGCGGCACAGATACGCAGTATTTT
CATSEAGTSGTDTQYF